Shown below are 21 T cell receptor beta chains from a single sample sequenced in a study of blood T cell repertoires in COVID-19. Only in-frame clones appear in the TCRdb table, and some are missing; sequencing was by immunoSEQ multiplex PCR. The sample consists of 150,000 to 200,000 clones, around four fifths of them appearing once. The sample comprised peripheral blood. The receptor set was obtained from a woman aged 70-85 years with COVID-19, enrolled during active disease.

This chain connects TRBV27 to TRBJ2-7; D is possibly TRBD1 (5 bases). V was clipped by 3 bases and J by 2 bases, with 11 bases between them. CDR1 MNHEY and CDR2 SMNVEV come from the germline V gene (reference sequence). This CDR3 is 14 amino acids long. For the CDR3, the DNA is TGTGCCAGCAGTTTGGGGCGGACGACCTACGAGCAGTACTTC. It yields the protein CASSLGRTTYEQYF.

The chain is built from TRBV5-1 and TRBJ2-1; 15 bases are shared with TRBD2. The CDR3 is made up of 18 amino acids. Per germline, CDR1 SGHRS and CDR2 YFSETQ. With V trimmed by 0 bases and J by 7 bases, 8 bases remained unmatched. CDR3 in DNA: TGCGCCAGCAGCTTGGAACCATCCGGGACTAGCGGGGGGAATGAGCAGTTCTTC. Translation: CASSLEPSGTSGGNEQFF.

The V gene is TRBV9, the J gene TRBJ2-7; D gene ambiguous. CDR1 and CDR2 from the germline V gene are SGDLS and YYNGEE. Trimming cost V 0 bases and J 2 bases, with 9 bases left between them. There are 14 residues in the CDR3. CDR3 loop: CASSVAHGTYEQYF. DNA of the CDR3: TGTGCCAGCAGCGTAGCTCACGGTACCTACGAGCAGTACTTC.

The genes are TRBV6-2 or TRBV6-3 and TRBJ2-7, with TRBD1 identical over 11 bases. V gave up 4 bases and J gave up 3 bases; unmatched junction bases: 5. This CDR3 comprises 15 residues. Germline lookup yields CDR1 MNHEY and CDR2 SVGEGT. Here the CDR3 reads CASSFPGQGVYEQYF. CDR3 DNA sequence: TGTGCCAGCAGTTTCCCGGGACAGGGGGTCTACGAGCAGTACTTC.

The V and J genes are TRBV27 and TRBJ2-2; 9 nucleotides match TRBD1. Trimming removed 5 bases from V and 5 bases from J; junction bases left unmatched: 3. This CDR3 is 14 amino acids long. The germline V gene encodes CDR1 MNHEY and CDR2 SMNVEV (reference sequence). The CDR3 loop reads CASSEQGATGELFF. The CDR3 nucleotides are TGTGCCAGCAGTGAACAGGGGGCAACCGGGGAGCTGTTTTTT.

The chain carries TRBV7-7 and TRBJ1-1; the match to TRBD1 covers 8 bases. The CDR3 runs to 13 residues. From germline, CDR1 is SSHAT and CDR2 FNYEAQ (reference sequence). With 2 bases clipped from V and 4 bases from J, the junction kept 0 bases outside the gene matches. The CDR3 reads CASSLTGGTEAFF. CDR3 in DNA: TGTGCCAGCAGCTTAACAGGGGGCACTGAAGCTTTCTTT.

The chain joins TRBV14 to TRBJ2-7, with 9 bases identical to TRBD1. There are 13 residues in the CDR3. Per the germline V gene, CDR1 is SGHDN and CDR2 is FVKESK. V shed 4 bases and J 6 bases; nucleotides not matched to a gene: 4. The CDR3 DNA sequence: TGTGCCAGCAGCCGGGACAGGGTTGGCGAGCAGTACTTC. It codes for CASSRDRVGEQYF. Together with reference TRBV14 and TRBJ2-7, the CDR3 gives the full variable domain: EAGVTQFPSHSVIEKGQTVTLRCDPISGHDNLYWYRRVMGKEIKFLLHFVKESKQDESGMPNNRFLAERTGGTYSTLKVQPAELEDSGVYFCASSRDRVGEQYFGPGTRLTVT.

This chain joins TRBV20-1 and TRBJ2-3; D not certain. This CDR3 contains 11 residues. Trimming pared 0 bases from V and 5 bases from J, leaving 3 bases between. Germline V CDR1 and CDR2: DFQATT, SNEGSKA (reference sequence). The CDR3 sequence: CSARDGDTQYF. For the CDR3, the DNA is TGCAGTGCTAGAGACGGAGATACGCAGTATTTT.

In its sample, this clone was seen once. V gene TRBV28 combines with J gene TRBJ1-2; 8 bases are shared with TRBD1. The CDR3 contains 12 residues. J gave up 8 bases and V 6 bases, and 5 bases lay outside the gene matches. Germline CDR1 MDHEN, CDR2 SYDVKM. The CDR3 reads CASSRQGQGYTF. Written as DNA, the CDR3 is TGTGCCAGCAGCCGACAGGGGCAAGGCTACACCTTC.

The chain couples TRBV14 to TRBJ2-7, with TRBD1 matching 11 bases. Losses at the gene ends were 2 bases for V and 2 bases for J; bases not matched to a gene: 2. Per germline, CDR1 SGHDN and CDR2 FVKESK. The CDR3 runs to 15 residues. The CDR3 bases are TGTGCCAGCAGCCAAAGGGGACAGGGGGCCTACGAGCAGTACTTC. Translation gives CASSQRGQGAYEQYF.

The V call is TRBV5-8, the J call TRBJ2-2; D ambiguous. Trimming took 2 bases from V and 3 from J, leaving 11 bases between them. The CDR3 is made up of 15 amino acids. Germline values: CDR1 SGHTS, CDR2 YDEGEE. CDR3 region: CASSFSTRDTGELFF. CDR3 bases: TGTGCCAGCAGCTTTAGTACCCGAGACACCGGGGAGCTGTTTTTT. The entire variable domain, with the rest obtained from reference TRBV5-8 and TRBJ2-2, is as follows: EAGVTQSPTHLIKTRGQQATLRCSPISGHTSVYWYQQALGLGLQFLLWYDEGEERNRGNFPPRFSGRQFPNYSSELNVNALELEDSALYLCASSFSTRDTGELFFGEGSRLTVL.

The chain joins TRBV5-1 to TRBJ2-5; tentative D call: TRBD1 (6 bases). The CDR3 has 14 residues. CDR1 and CDR2 from the germline V gene are SGHRS and YFSETQ. V was cut by 1 base and J by 1 base, with 8 bases left in between. The CDR3, as DNA: TGCGCCAGCAGCTTGAGAGGGGGCCAAGAGACCCAGTACTTC. Residues: CASSLRGGQETQYF.

This sequence joins TRBV28 and TRBJ2-1; 7 nucleotides agree with TRBD1. V trimming: 3 bases; J trimming: 5 bases; junction bases outside the gene matches: 4. This CDR3 has 14 residues. Germline-derived CDR1 and CDR2 are MDHEN and SYDVKM. The CDR3 coding sequence is TGTGCCAGCAGTTTCTCCGGGACAGACAATGAGCAGTTCTTC. It translates to CASSFSGTDNEQFF.

The J gene is TRBJ2-3, the V gene TRBV9; no firm D call. There are 13 residues in the CDR3. V was trimmed by 0 bases and J by 3 bases, leaving 5 bases between them. From germline, CDR1 is SGDLS and CDR2 YYNGEE. CDR3: CASSVDSTDTQYF. DNA for the CDR3: TGTGCCAGCAGCGTAGATTCAACAGATACGCAGTATTTT.

CDR3: CASSLQGGNQPQHF. As DNA, the CDR3 is TGCGCCAGCAGCTTACAGGGTGGGAATCAGCCCCAGCATTTT. The rearrangement uses TRBV5-1 and TRBJ1-5; D may be TRBD1 (6 bases). From germline, CDR1 is SGHRS and CDR2 YFSETQ. Trimming removed 2 bases from V and 4 bases from J, with 10 bases in between. This CDR3 has 14 residues.

This clone was recorded only once. V gene TRBV5-1 combines with J gene TRBJ1-1; the match to TRBD1 covers 7 bases. CDR1 is SGHRS and CDR2 is YFSETQ in the germline V gene. Trimming removed 0 bases from V and 0 bases from J; junction bases left unmatched: 5. This CDR3 is 16 amino acids long. CDR3 DNA: TGCGCCAGCAGCTTGGGGGCAGGGGGGATGAACACTGAAGCTTTCTTT. It translates to CASSLGAGGMNTEAFF.

The chain uses TRBV6-5 and TRBJ2-1, with 11 nucleotides matching TRBD2. Per the germline V gene, CDR1 is MNHEY and CDR2 is SVGAGI. The CDR3 spans 15 residues. V dropped 6 bases and J dropped 3; count of bases not matched to a gene: 4. The CDR3 sequence is CASRTSGSFYNEQFF. The CDR3 nucleotides are TGTGCCAGCAGAACTAGCGGGAGTTTCTACAATGAGCAGTTCTTC.

The chain has TRBV27 and TRBJ1-4; 8 nucleotides line up with TRBD1. The junction had 5 bases not matched to a gene; V was cut back by 3 bases and J by 8 bases. The CDR3 has 14 residues. The germline V gene has CDR1 MNHEY and CDR2 SMNVEV (reference sequence). CDR3 amino acids: CASSLGQVGEKLFF. The DNA for the CDR3 is TGTGCCAGCAGTTTGGGACAGGTTGGGGAAAAACTGTTTTTT.

The chain joins TRBV18 to TRBJ2-7; 11 bases are a match to TRBD1. The CDR3 has 13 amino acids. Per the germline V gene, CDR1 is KGHSH and CDR2 is LQKENI. Trimming at V came to 6 bases and at J to 6 bases, leaving 4 bases not matched to a gene. The CDR3 nucleotides are TGTGCCAGCTCCCGTGGGACAGGGGGCGAGCAGTACTTC. Translated, it gives CASSRGTGGEQYF.

This clone was counted a single time. Other nucleotide sequences from this sample produce the same CDR3. The chain carries TRBV6-5 and TRBJ2-1; 11 positions agree with TRBD2. CDR3 length: 15 amino acids. Per germline, CDR1 MNHEY and CDR2 SVGAGI. The V segment lost 4 bases and the J segment 4 bases; nucleotides outside the gene matches: 3. CDR3 region: CASSLTSGAYNEQFF. The CDR3 DNA reads TGTGCCAGCAGTTTGACTAGCGGGGCTTACAATGAGCAGTTCTTC.

The V gene is TRBV7-9, the J gene TRBJ2-2, with D tentatively TRBD2 (6 bases). The CDR3 covers 13 residues. V lost 3 bases to trimming and J lost 11 bases, with 13 bases between them. From germline, CDR1 is SEHNR and CDR2 FQNEAQ (reference sequence). The CDR3 region has the DNA TGTGCCAGCAGCTTTGGGGGGACTGGTGAGCTGTTTTTT. Residues: CASSFGGTGELFF.